This T cell receptor beta chain came from a study of T cell responses to AZD1222 COVID-19 vaccine. Study observations and caveats: Spike regions recognized by vaccine-associated CD4 TCRs spanned the protein, led by 160-218 and 743-854. The donors showed a predominance of white British ancestry and of females, with possible underestimation of clonal diversity.

Notes on this clone: Its antigen remains unknown.

The data were produced by immunoSEQ multiplex PCR, yet TCRdb's version contains in-frame clones alone and is incomplete. Of around 130,000 clones in the sample, 80% to 90% were seen once. Germline V gives CDR1 SGHAT, CDR2 FQNNGV. This CDR3 region has 13 residues. J was trimmed by 4 bases and V by 5 bases; bases with no gene match: 3. The sequence came from an adult in good health. This chain connects TRBV11-2 to TRBJ1-1; 8 bases are shared with TRBD1. This material consisted of peripheral blood, taken on day 0 of AZD1222 vaccination. Here the CDR3 DNA reads TGTGCCAGCAGCCCTACAGGGGGCACTGAAGCTTTCTTT. Its translation is CASSPTGGTEAFF.